This T cell receptor (beta chain) was obtained from a study of post-analysis software for immune sequencing data. Study at large: Several disease courses (relapsing-remitting, secondary progressive and progressive-relapsing) of multiple sclerosis were included.

This clonotype showed up just a few times. Its matching antigen is unknown. The length of the CDR3 is 14 residues. The V gene lost 1 base and the J gene lost 3 bases, with 11 bases spanning the gap. The V gene's germline CDR1 is DFQATT and CDR2 SNEGSKA (reference sequence). Study findings and constraints: F measure grouped same-batch samples tightly together. TRBV5-6, TRBV5-1 and TRBV20-1 were among five TRBV segments more frequent in patients than controls. The study found significantly lower normalized Chao1 diversity in multiple sclerosis patients than in controls.

TCR beta cDNA libraries included unique molecular identifiers. A population of 1 to 10 million T cells gave rise to roughly 0.5 million cDNA molecules. A single record per CDR3 protein comes from TCRdb applying MiXCR to the PCR reads. Among roughly 400,000 distinct CDR3 sequences listed, 30% to 40% were seen once. Sample: blood. The chain has TRBV20-1 and TRBJ2-3; weak D call: TRBD1 (5 bases). The receptor was isolated from a girl aged 2-10 years with multiple sclerosis. CDR3 in DNA: TGCAGTGCTAGAGGGACGGACACGACAGATACGCAGTATTTT. It codes for CSARGTDTTDTQYF.